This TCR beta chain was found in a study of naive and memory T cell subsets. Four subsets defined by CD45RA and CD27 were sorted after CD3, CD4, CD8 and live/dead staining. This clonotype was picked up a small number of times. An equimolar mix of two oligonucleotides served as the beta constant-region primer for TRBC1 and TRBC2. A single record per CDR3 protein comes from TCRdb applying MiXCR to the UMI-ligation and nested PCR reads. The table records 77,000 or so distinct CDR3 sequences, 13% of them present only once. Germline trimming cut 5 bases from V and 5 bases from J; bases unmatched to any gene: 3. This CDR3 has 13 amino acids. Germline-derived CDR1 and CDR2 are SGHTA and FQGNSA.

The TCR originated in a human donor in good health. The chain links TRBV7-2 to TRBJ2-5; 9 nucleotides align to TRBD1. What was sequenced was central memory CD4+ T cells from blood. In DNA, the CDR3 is TGTGCCAGCAGCCGGACAGGGGTGGAGACCCAGTACTTC. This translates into CASSRTGVETQYF.